These 17 T cell receptor beta chains originate from one sample sequenced in a study of CD8 T cells in ankylosing spondylitis. A single record per CDR3 protein comes from TCRdb applying MiXCR to the 5' RACE reads. The sample holds hundreds of thousands of distinct CDR3 sequences, more than 25% seen once. The sequenced sample consisted of blood, either unsorted or a sorted T cell fraction (not recorded which). The source is a male donor with ankylosing spondylitis or in good health (not recorded which).

This clonotype has a count of ten or more. The J gene is TRBJ2-1, the V gene TRBV14; D may match TRBD1 or TRBD2 (5 bases each). V was clipped by 1 base and J by 12 bases, with 10 bases between them. The CDR3 extends over 12 amino acids. In germline, CDR1 is SGHDN, CDR2 FVKESK. The CDR3 here is CASSQVGVGQFF. CDR3 bases: TGTGCCAGCAGCCAAGTGGGGGTGGGGCAGTTCTTC. The full variable domain, rest sourced from reference TRBV14 and TRBJ2-1, is EAGVTQFPSHSVIEKGQTVTLRCDPISGHDNLYWYRRVMGKEIKFLLHFVKESKQDESGMPNNRFLAERTGGTYSTLKVQPAELEDSGVYFCASSQVGVGQFFGPGTRLTVL.

The chain employs TRBV20-1 and TRBJ2-3; weak D call: TRBD2 (6 bases). Trimming shortened V by 3 bases and J by 7 bases, and 17 bases separated the two germline ends. Germline V lookup: CDR1 DFQATT, CDR2 SNEGSKA (reference sequence). The CDR3 is 14 residues long. Here the CDR3 DNA reads TGCAGTGCTAGCTTAGGAGGGAGTGGGAATACGCAGTATTTT. Protein product: CSASLGGSGNTQYF.

This clonotype came up many times. The V call is TRBV9, the J call TRBJ2-7, with a weak D call TRBD2 (5 bases). V lost 0 bases to trimming and J lost 0 bases, with 10 bases between them. The CDR3 is 15 amino acids. Germline V CDR1 and CDR2: SGDLS, YYNGEE. CDR3 in amino acids: CASSVVGEPSYEQYF. DNA of the CDR3: TGTGCCAGCAGCGTAGTGGGAGAACCCTCCTACGAGCAGTACTTC. Looking up the rest from reference TRBV9 and TRBJ2-7 gives the full variable domain: DSGVTQTPKHLITATGQRVTLRCSPRSGDLSVYWYQQSLDQGLQFLIQYYNGEERAKGNILERFSAQQFPDLHSELNLSSLELGDSALYFCASSVVGEPSYEQYFGPGTRLTVT.

This clonotype was seen many times. This chain joins TRBV10-3 and TRBJ2-5; D gene uncertain. Trimming left V 3 bases short and J 4 bases short, with 3 bases between. There are 11 residues in the CDR3. In germline, CDR1 is ENHRY, CDR2 SYGVKD. CDR3 protein: CAISEGETQYF. CDR3 in DNA: TGTGCCATCAGTGAAGGAGAGACCCAGTACTTC.

The gene calls are TRBV20-1 and TRBJ2-1; 10 nucleotides line up with TRBD1. The V gene end was trimmed by 7 bases and the J gene end by 5 bases; junction bases not matched to a gene: 8. The CDR3 is 14 amino acids. Germline V lookup: CDR1 DFQATT, CDR2 SNEGSKA (reference sequence). CDR3 DNA: TGCAGTGGCCTCCCCGGGACAGGGGACAATGAGCAGTTCTTC. As protein: CSGLPGTGDNEQFF.

This clonotype has more than one count but fewer than ten. This sequence joins TRBV4-3 and TRBJ2-1; TRBD2 matches at 14 bases. The CDR3 runs 15 residues. V was pared by 5 bases and J by 8 bases, with 5 bases of the junction left unmatched. Per germline, CDR1 LGHNA and CDR2 YSLEER. DNA for the CDR3: TGCGCCAGCAGCTCGGGACTAGCGGGAGAGGATGAGCAGTTCTTC. Amino acid sequence: CASSSGLAGEDEQFF.

Details on this clonotype: The junction differs from germline at one of its ends, possibly a read error. The chain joins TRBV14 to TRBJ2-2; 7 bases fit TRBD1. CDR3 length equals 17 residues. CDR1 and CDR2 (germline): SGHDN, FVKESK. The CDR3, as DNA: TGTGCCAGAAGCCTGACCCGGACCACAGGGGTTCCCGGGGAGCTGTTTTTT. It is translated as CARSLTRTTGVPGELFF.

Ten or more counts support this clonotype. V gene TRBV28 combines with J gene TRBJ2-7, with D unresolved. The CDR3 has 12 amino acids. Per germline, CDR1 MDHEN and CDR2 SYDVKM. Trimming removed 8 bases from V and 0 bases from J, with 8 bases in between. CDR3 sequence (DNA): TGTGCCAGCCAGAGAAGCTCCTACGAGCAGTACTTC. As protein: CASQRSSYEQYF.

This clonotype was seen at least ten times. This sequence joins TRBV6-5 and TRBJ1-4; D remains unclear. CDR3 length: 17 residues. In germline, CDR1 is MNHEY, CDR2 SVGAGI. Trimming stripped 0 bases from V and 2 bases from J, with 13 bases between. CDR3 DNA sequence: TGTGCCAGCAGTTACTCGAAGGGAAGTGGCACTAATGAAAAACTGTTTTTT. This gives the protein CASSYSKGSGTNEKLFF.

The J gene is TRBJ2-7, the V gene TRBV6-1; 7 nucleotides match TRBD1. The CDR3 contains 16 residues. The germline V gene has CDR1 MNHNS and CDR2 SASEGT. V was pared by 6 bases and J by 5 bases, with 16 bases of the junction left unmatched. The CDR3 bases are TGTGCCAGCAGGATACGGGCCCTACAGGGGACCCACGAGCAGTACTTC. The encoded protein is CASRIRALQGTHEQYF.

The gene calls are TRBV14 and TRBJ2-3, with D uncertain. Trimming pared 0 bases from V and 1 base from J, leaving 11 bases between. The V gene's germline CDR1 is SGHDN and CDR2 FVKESK. The CDR3 totals 16 residues. The CDR3 coding sequence is TGTGCCAGCAGCCAAGATTTTGGCAGCCGCACAGATACGCAGTATTTT. Translated, it gives CASSQDFGSRTDTQYF.

Only one count was recorded for this clonotype. V usage is TRBV20-1 and J usage is TRBJ2-1, with 10 positions matching TRBD2. The CDR3 extends over 14 amino acids. V was pared by 4 bases and J by 9 bases, with 9 bases of the junction left unmatched. Germline values: CDR1 DFQATT, CDR2 SNEGSKA (reference sequence). This CDR3 is CSATAGGPGGEQFF. In DNA, the CDR3 is TGCAGTGCTACAGCGGGAGGGCCGGGTGGTGAGCAGTTCTTC.

This clonotype came up a few times. The genes are TRBV20-1 and TRBJ1-4; possible D gene TRBD1, 6 bases. Trimming shortened V by 6 bases and J by 0 bases, and 11 bases separated the two germline ends. CDR3 length: 14 residues. Germline V gene sequence: CDR1 DFQATT, CDR2 SNEGSKA (reference sequence). The CDR3 protein is CSALTGPTNEKLFF. CDR3 sequence (DNA): TGCAGTGCATTGACAGGACCAACTAATGAAAAACTGTTTTTT.

The sample holds a few counts of this clonotype. The chain employs TRBV29-1 and TRBJ2-1, with D possibly matching TRBD2 (6 bases). Germline V gene lookup returns CDR1 SQVTM and CDR2 ANQGSEA. The CDR3 runs 12 residues. V lost 5 bases and J lost 10, with 15 bases in between. DNA for the CDR3: TGCAGCGTTCATGTTGTGGCGGGAGAGCAGTTCTTC. It specifies CSVHVVAGEQFF.

The CDR3 bases are TGTGCCAGCAGCCAACACGAGTGGGACACTGAAGCTTTCTTT. Translated, it gives CASSQHEWDTEAFF. The gene calls are TRBV14 and TRBJ1-1; no clear D. Between the trimmed V and J ends, which lost 2 bases and 3 bases, there was a span of 10 bases. Germline CDR1 SGHDN, CDR2 FVKESK. The CDR3 spans 14 residues.

This clonotype was recorded at least ten times. This chain links TRBV20-1 with TRBJ2-3; 8 bases fit TRBD1. This CDR3 region has 13 residues. Germline V lookup: CDR1 DFQATT, CDR2 SNEGSKA (reference sequence). This CDR3 reads CSGGQGAADTQYF. As DNA, the CDR3 is TGCAGCGGCGGGCAGGGGGCAGCAGATACGCAGTATTTT.

V usage is TRBV9 and J usage is TRBJ1-1, with D possibly matching TRBD1 (6 bases). This CDR3 region has 13 residues. Trimming removed 3 bases at V and 11 bases at J, with 17 bases between. Per the germline V gene, CDR1 is SGDLS and CDR2 is YYNGEE. The CDR3 DNA reads as TGTGCCAGCAGCGCAGGATCCCGAGGGGGGGCTTTCTTT. As protein: CASSAGSRGGAFF. Supplemented by reference TRBV9 and TRBJ1-1, the full variable domain reads DSGVTQTPKHLITATGQRVTLRCSPRSGDLSVYWYQQSLDQGLQFLIQYYNGEERAKGNILERFSAQQFPDLHSELNLSSLELGDSALYFCASSAGSRGGAFFGQGTRLTVV.